A single sample is the source of the 22 T cell receptor beta chains below, sequenced in a study of CD8 T cells in ankylosing spondylitis (dated by TCRdb to between 2016 and 2019). The library was made by 5' RACE. Sequencing instrument: Illumina HiSeq 2500. TCRdb applied fastp at Q25 and MiXCR to the public reads, then kept only in-frame beta chains. Rows with a matching CDR3 protein are joined into one entry that keeps the most common DNA and genes. Within this sample are roughly 140,000 distinct CDR3 sequences, with 40% to 50% of them counted one time only. The ten top clones hold over 12% of the sample. Sequenced input: synovial fluid, either unsorted or a sorted T cell fraction (not recorded which). All receptors come from a male donor with ankylosing spondylitis.

This clonotype appeared a few times. The chain carries TRBV24-1 and TRBJ2-1, with 8 positions matching TRBD2. Per germline, CDR1 KGHDR and CDR2 SFDVKD. V gave up 6 bases and J gave up 8 bases; unmatched junction bases: 11. The CDR3 extends over 15 amino acids. The CDR3 DNA sequence: TGTGCCACCAGTCCTTGGGGAGCGGGAGACCATGAGCAGTTCTTC. It codes for CATSPWGAGDHEQFF.

A few counts support this clonotype. The chain links TRBV4-1 to TRBJ1-1, with D uncertain. V shed 1 base and J shed 1 base, with 10 bases lying between them. The CDR3 consists of 15 residues. The V gene's germline CDR1 is MGHRA and CDR2 YSYEKL. CDR3 amino acids: CASSQVPYANTEAFF. In DNA form, the CDR3 reads TGCGCCAGCAGCCAAGTCCCCTACGCGAACACTGAAGCTTTCTTT.

The rearrangement links TRBV5-8 to TRBJ1-1; weak D call: TRBD1 (5 bases). The CDR3 is 17 amino acids. Germline-derived CDR1 and CDR2 are SGHTS and YDEGEE. V lost 4 bases and J lost 3, with 22 bases in between. As DNA, the CDR3 is TGTGCCAGCAGCGGAGCGGGGCCCTGGGGGTCGGACACTGAAGCTTTCTTT. Translation gives CASSGAGPWGSDTEAFF. Complete variable domain (other parts from reference TRBV5-8 and TRBJ1-1): EAGVTQSPTHLIKTRGQQATLRCSPISGHTSVYWYQQALGLGLQFLLWYDEGEERNRGNFPPRFSGRQFPNYSSELNVNALELEDSALYLCASSGAGPWGSDTEAFFGQGTRLTVV.

CDR3 loop: CASSTQAGTEPSGNTIYF. For the CDR3, the DNA is TGTGCCAGCAGCACCCAAGCCGGGACAGAGCCCTCTGGAAACACCATATATTTT. This chain joins TRBV9 and TRBJ1-3; TRBD1 matches 7 bases. V gave up 4 bases and J gave up 0 bases; unmatched junction bases: 13. Germline-derived CDR1 and CDR2 are SGDLS and YYNGEE. The CDR3 spans 18 residues.

The chain links TRBV9 to TRBJ2-2; the match to TRBD1 covers 10 bases. The CDR3 sequence is 17 residues long. Germline values: CDR1 SGDLS, CDR2 YYNGEE. The J segment lost 6 bases and the V segment lost 4 bases, leaving 12 bases of the junction unmatched. The CDR3 DNA reads as TGTGCCAGCAGCCCACCTGACAGGGGGCTTAAGTCCGGGGAGCTGTTTTTT. Amino acid sequence: CASSPPDRGLKSGELFF.

The rearrangement joins TRBV3-1 to TRBJ2-1; 9 bases map to TRBD1. Per the germline V gene, CDR1 is LGHDT and CDR2 is YNNKEL (reference sequence). CDR3 length equals 15 residues. J gave up 3 bases and V 1 base, and 1 base lay outside the gene matches. The CDR3 loop reads CASSQGTGVYNEQFF. CDR3 bases: TGTGCCAGCAGCCAAGGGACAGGGGTCTACAATGAGCAGTTCTTC.

This clonotype was seen a handful of times. The chain uses TRBV6-1 and TRBJ1-6; 10 bases are a match to TRBD1. This CDR3 contains 16 residues. Germline lookup yields CDR1 MNHNS and CDR2 SASEGT. V lost 8 bases and J lost 4; bases outside the gene matches: 8. CDR3 sequence reads: CASGRTGGLYNSPLHF. The DNA of the CDR3 is TGTGCCAGCGGGAGGACAGGGGGTCTGTATAATTCACCCCTCCACTTT.

This clonotype was seen a few times. The rearrangement joins TRBV5-1 to TRBJ2-2, with D hard to call. The length of the CDR3 is 15 residues. Germline CDR1 reads SGHRS; CDR2 reads YFSETQ. Trimming left V 0 bases short and J 0 bases short, with 6 bases between. CDR3 DNA sequence: TGCGCCAGCAGCTTGGGACCAACGAACACCGGGGAGCTGTTTTTT. It translates to CASSLGPTNTGELFF.

This chain links TRBV11-2 with TRBJ2-3; the D gene could be TRBD1 or TRBD2 (5 bases each). The ends were cut back, 1 base at V and 4 bases at J, with 24 bases in the middle. The CDR3 runs to 19 residues. Germline lookup yields CDR1 SGHAT and CDR2 FQNNGV. The chain's CDR3 is CASSLVRSGHGGRADTQYF. In DNA form, the CDR3 reads TGTGCCAGCAGCTTAGTTCGGTCGGGCCATGGGGGTAGGGCAGATACGCAGTATTTT.

There are a few counts of this clonotype. This chain uses TRBV12-3 or TRBV12-4 with TRBJ2-2; unclear D gene. V gave up 3 bases and J gave up 4 bases, with 9 bases separating them. The CDR3 contains 14 residues. DNA for the CDR3: TGTGCCAGCAGTTTCGGGCAGCGCACCGGGGAGCTGTTTTTT. Its translation is CASSFGQRTGELFF.

This clonotype has a handful of counts. The rearrangement links TRBV16 to TRBJ1-2, with a possible D match to TRBD1 (5 bases). The ends were cut back, 0 bases at V and 4 bases at J, with 12 bases in the middle. The CDR3 length is 15 residues. Germline V gives CDR1 KGHSY, CDR2 FQNENV. DNA of the CDR3: TGTGCCAGCAGCCAATCGTCGACAGCGACCTATGGCTACACCTTC. Translating gives CASSQSSTATYGYTF.

This clonotype was found a few times. CDR3 sequence (DNA): TGTGCCAGCTCACGTTATACAGGGAACACTGAAGCTTTCTTT. It is translated as CASSRYTGNTEAFF. V usage is TRBV18 and J usage is TRBJ1-1; D perhaps matches TRBD1 (5 bases). The CDR3 has 14 amino acids. Germline V gene data show CDR1 as KGHSH and CDR2 as LQKENI. V gave up 4 bases and J gave up 1 base, with 10 bases separating them.

The chain links TRBV28 to TRBJ2-1, with D maybe TRBD2 (5 bases). The length of the CDR3 is 15 residues. Trimming shortened V by 6 bases and J by 0 bases, and 12 bases separated the two germline ends. CDR1 is MDHEN, CDR2 SYDVKM, per germline. In nucleotides, the CDR3 is TGTGCCAGCAGGATGCTCGGGGACTCCTACAATGAGCAGTTCTTC. Residues: CASRMLGDSYNEQFF. The variable domain in full, with the rest retrieved from reference TRBV28 and TRBJ2-1, is DVKVTQSSRYLVKRTGEKVFLECVQDMDHENMFWYRQDPGLGLRLIYFSYDVKMKEKGDIPEGYSVSREKKERFSLILESASTNQTSMYLCASRMLGDSYNEQFFGPGTRLTVL.

This clonotype has more than one count but fewer than ten. The chain employs TRBV3-1 and TRBJ2-1; 8 positions match TRBD2. Per the germline V gene, CDR1 is LGHDT and CDR2 is YNNKEL (reference sequence). The CDR3 is 16 residues long. After removal of 3 bases from V and 8 bases from J, the junction contained 12 bases not matched to a gene. As DNA, the CDR3 is TGTGCCAGCAGCCATCGGGGGACTAGGATCTGGGATGAGCAGTTCTTC. This sequence encodes CASSHRGTRIWDEQFF.

The chain carries TRBV18 and TRBJ1-1; tentatively, D is TRBD1 (5 bases). The CDR3 is 16 amino acids. CDR1 KGHSH and CDR2 LQKENI come from the germline V gene. V was pared by 2 bases and J by 4 bases, with 17 bases between. The CDR3 DNA reads TGTGCCAGCTCACCAAGATGGTGGGGGGGTAGCACTGAAGCTTTCTTT. Translation: CASSPRWWGGSTEAFF. Full variable domain (rest looked up from reference TRBV18 and TRBJ1-1): NAGVMQNPRHLVRRRGQEARLRCSPMKGHSHVYWYRQLPEEGLKFMVYLQKENIIDESGMPKERFSAEFPKEGPSILRIQQVVRGDSAAYFCASSPRWWGGSTEAFFGQGTRLTVV.

The rearrangement uses TRBV12-3 or TRBV12-4 and TRBJ2-4; no clear D. The V end was cut by 5 bases, the J end by 8 bases, with 10 bases between. The CDR3 has 12 amino acids. CDR3 residues: CASSPALDIQYF. As DNA, the CDR3 is TGTGCCAGCAGTCCCGCTCTGGACATTCAGTACTTC.

This clonotype was found a few times. CDR3 coding DNA: TGCGCCAGCAGCTTGCTCAGGTTCGGTGAGCAGTTCTTC. This gives the protein CASSLLRFGEQFF. This rearrangement joins TRBV5-1 to TRBJ2-1; D uncertain. This CDR3 region has 13 residues. Per the germline V gene, CDR1 is SGHRS and CDR2 is YFSETQ. V was shortened by 1 base and J by 9 bases, with 11 bases between the two germline ends.

V is TRBV12-3 or TRBV12-4 and J is TRBJ1-5; tentative D call: TRBD1 (5 bases). This CDR3 contains 17 residues. Trimming left V 8 bases short and J 0 bases short, with 20 bases between. The CDR3 DNA sequence: TGTGCCAGCGGAGGAGGGGCCGAACCATATAGCAATCAGCCCCAGCATTTT. Its translation: CASGGGAEPYSNQPQHF.

Details on this clonotype: A junction boundary mismatches the germline segment, possibly from a read error. The rearrangement joins TRBV30 to TRBJ2-5, with TRBD1 matching 9 bases. From germline, CDR1 is GTSNPN and CDR2 SVGIG (reference sequence). The CDR3 contains 10 residues. The CDR3 DNA follows: TGTGCCTACGGCCCGGGACAGGGCGGCTTC. Its protein is CAYGPGQGGF.

This clonotype is medium-sized by share. The rearrangement joins TRBV13 to TRBJ2-1; 9 nucleotides line up with TRBD1. Looked up from germline, CDR1 is PRHDT and CDR2 is FYEKMQ (reference sequence). V gave up 4 bases and J gave up 7 bases; unmatched junction bases: 8. This CDR3 comprises 15 residues. The CDR3 here is CASSWGDRVVNEQFF. CDR3 DNA sequence: TGTGCCAGCAGCTGGGGGGACAGGGTAGTAAATGAGCAGTTCTTC.

This clonotype was observed a few times. The chain joins TRBV4-2 to TRBJ2-6, with D possibly matching TRBD1 (5 bases). This CDR3 has 16 amino acids. Germline values: CDR1 LGHNA, CDR2 YNFKEQ. V lost 4 bases and J 0 bases, leaving 10 bases between the germline ends. In nucleotides, the CDR3 is TGTGCCAGCAGCCCGTTAGGGGTCTCTGGGGCCAACGTCCTGACTTTC. Residues: CASSPLGVSGANVLTF.

As regards this clonotype: This is likely a read error, given that the CDR3 carries no conserved phenylalanine or tryptophan at its end. It is unclear where the CDR3 begins or ends on the DNA, so no DNA is shown, and the CDR3 is as TCRdb lists it. The V gene is TRBV28, the J gene TRBJ2-4; TRBD2 is the table's D call, not checked against the DNA. Germline V gene data show CDR1 as MDHEN and CDR2 as SYDVKM. With termini counted, the CDR3 has 11 amino acids. The CDR3 loop is CASSHSGTHLG.